Presented here are 20 T cell receptor beta chains from one specimen sequenced in a study of CXCR3-negative and CXCR3-positive naive CD8 T cells. The authors prepared UMI-labeled TRB cDNA libraries by 5' RACE. TCRdb reprocessed the 5' RACE reads, keeping one entry per CDR3 protein, no DNA. The sample includes some 22,000 distinct CDR3 sequences. The sequenced material came from naive CXCR3- CD8+ T cells from blood. Regarding subset: CD45RO-CCR7+CD27+CD95- naive CD8+ T cells lacking CXCR3 (TNR3-). The receptors were sampled from a human donor in good health. Some clones in this sample may be carry-over from other donors' samples.

This chain joins TRBV19 and TRBJ2-5; TCRdb's D gene call, TRBD1, goes unchecked for lack of DNA. In germline, CDR1 is LNHDA, CDR2 SQIVND (reference sequence). This CDR3 has 14 amino acids. This CDR3 reads CASRRTGIRETQYF. Together with reference TRBV19 and TRBJ2-5, the CDR3 gives the full variable domain: DGGITQSPKYLFRKEGQNVTLSCEQNLNHDAMYWYRQDPGQGLRLIYYSQIVNDFQKGDIAEGYSVSREKKESFPLTVTSAQKNPTAFYLCASRRTGIRETQYFGPGTRLLVL.

The rearrangement joins TRBV4-2 to TRBJ2-7; TCRdb's assignment of TRBD1 cannot be checked, as there is no DNA. CDR1 and CDR2 (germline): LGHNA, YNFKEQ. The CDR3 has 16 residues. CDR3 sequence reads: CASSQDRRGPSYEQYF.

The chain employs TRBV7-9 and TRBJ2-1; TCRdb's assignment of TRBD2 cannot be checked, as there is no DNA. Germline lookup yields CDR1 SEHNR and CDR2 FQNEAQ (reference sequence). The CDR3 runs 14 residues. This CDR3 reads CASSSIREDNEQFF.

The chain joins TRBV5-5 to TRBJ2-3; checking the TCRdb D call of TRBD1 is not possible without DNA. Germline CDR1 is SGHKS and CDR2 is YYEKEE (reference sequence). This CDR3 has 15 amino acids. The CDR3 protein is CASSSGTFGSDTQYF.

The rearrangement uses TRBV6-6 and TRBJ2-7; TCRdb calls TRBD2, which cannot be checked without DNA. The CDR3 totals 15 residues. CDR1 is MNHNY, CDR2 SVGAGI, per germline (reference sequence). CDR3 sequence reads: CASGRGRQGPNEQYF.

Considering frequency, this clonotype is medium-sized. The chain has TRBV5-6 and TRBJ2-7; as DNA is missing, the TRBD2 call by TCRdb cannot be tested. This CDR3 has 13 residues. Germline CDR1 SGHDT, CDR2 YYEEEE. This CDR3 reads CASSKAPDHEQYF.

The genes are TRBV13 and TRBJ2-7; TCRdb's D call, TRBD1, is unchecked because there is no DNA. The CDR3 sequence is 14 residues long. Germline CDR1 and CDR2: PRHDT and FYEKMQ (reference sequence). The CDR3 protein is CASSEGQGTYEQYF.

The chain joins TRBV6-2 or TRBV6-3 to TRBJ2-7. Germline lookup yields CDR1 MNHEY and CDR2 SVGEGT. The CDR3 totals 11 residues. Here the CDR3 reads CASSFGSEQYF.

The chain carries TRBV29-1 and TRBJ1-2; TCRdb's assignment of TRBD1 cannot be checked, as there is no DNA. The CDR3 spans 14 residues. Germline V CDR1 and CDR2: SQVTM, ANQGSEA. The CDR3: CSVDRGSVHYGYTF.

The gene calls are TRBV20-1 and TRBJ2-7; TCRdb outputs TRBD2, but without DNA this stays unchecked. This CDR3 comprises 18 residues. CDR1 and CDR2 from the germline V gene are DFQATT and SNEGSKA (reference sequence). The CDR3 loop is CSARFPFGTSGSSYEQYF.

V is TRBV3-1 and J is TRBJ2-2; checking the TCRdb D call of TRBD2 is not possible without DNA. This CDR3 region has 15 residues. Germline V lookup: CDR1 LGHDT, CDR2 YNNKEL (reference sequence). The CDR3 is CASSQRTMVTGELFF.

V and J are TRBV23-1 and TRBJ2-7. TRBV23-1 falls under the ORF class, with uncertain function. The length of the CDR3 is 14 residues. The CDR3 loop is CASSPRTASYEQYF.

The V and J genes are TRBV18 and TRBJ2-1. The CDR3 totals 13 residues. Per the germline V gene, CDR1 is KGHSH and CDR2 is LQKENI. This chain's CDR3 is CASSPPSSNEQFF. The whole variable domain, filled in from reference TRBV18 and TRBJ2-1, reads NAGVMQNPRHLVRRRGQEARLRCSPMKGHSHVYWYRQLPEEGLKFMVYLQKENIIDESGMPKERFSAEFPKEGPSILRIQQVVRGDSAAYFCASSPPSSNEQFFGPGTRLTVL.

The chain couples TRBV9 to TRBJ2-1; with no DNA, the TCRdb D assignment of TRBD2 cannot be verified. The CDR3 consists of 16 residues. Looked up from germline, CDR1 is SGDLS and CDR2 is YYNGEE. The CDR3 loop is CASSVVAGAYYNEQFF.

The V call is TRBV20-1, the J call TRBJ2-7; checking the TCRdb D call of TRBD1 is not possible without DNA. Per the germline V gene, CDR1 is DFQATT and CDR2 is SNEGSKA (reference sequence). This CDR3 region has 11 residues. CDR3 protein: CSAREQGKQYF.

The chain employs TRBV4-3 and TRBJ2-1; lacking DNA, the TRBD1 call made by TCRdb goes unchecked. Germline assignment: CDR1 LGHNA and CDR2 YSLEER. This CDR3 comprises 14 residues. CDR3: CASSQDRVGNEQFF.

V gene TRBV20-1 combines with J gene TRBJ1-2. Germline V lookup: CDR1 DFQATT, CDR2 SNEGSKA (reference sequence). CDR3 length equals 16 residues. The chain's CDR3 is CSAKTTRNPASYGYTF.

CDR3 loop: CASSNLMNTEAFF. The chain is built from TRBV28 and TRBJ1-1. The CDR3 totals 13 residues. Germline CDR1 is MDHEN and CDR2 is SYDVKM.

The V and J genes are TRBV4-3 and TRBJ2-1; TCRdb gives TRBD2 as the D gene, but with no DNA this cannot be confirmed. The CDR3 runs 16 residues. The germline CDR1 and CDR2 sequences are LGHNA and YSLEER. This CDR3 is CASSQDRLAGANEQFF.

The chain joins TRBV29-1 to TRBJ2-7; TCRdb reports TRBD2, a call that lacks DNA to check it against. Per germline, CDR1 SQVTM and CDR2 ANQGSEA. The CDR3 runs to 13 residues. This CDR3 reads CSALGLSSYEQYF.